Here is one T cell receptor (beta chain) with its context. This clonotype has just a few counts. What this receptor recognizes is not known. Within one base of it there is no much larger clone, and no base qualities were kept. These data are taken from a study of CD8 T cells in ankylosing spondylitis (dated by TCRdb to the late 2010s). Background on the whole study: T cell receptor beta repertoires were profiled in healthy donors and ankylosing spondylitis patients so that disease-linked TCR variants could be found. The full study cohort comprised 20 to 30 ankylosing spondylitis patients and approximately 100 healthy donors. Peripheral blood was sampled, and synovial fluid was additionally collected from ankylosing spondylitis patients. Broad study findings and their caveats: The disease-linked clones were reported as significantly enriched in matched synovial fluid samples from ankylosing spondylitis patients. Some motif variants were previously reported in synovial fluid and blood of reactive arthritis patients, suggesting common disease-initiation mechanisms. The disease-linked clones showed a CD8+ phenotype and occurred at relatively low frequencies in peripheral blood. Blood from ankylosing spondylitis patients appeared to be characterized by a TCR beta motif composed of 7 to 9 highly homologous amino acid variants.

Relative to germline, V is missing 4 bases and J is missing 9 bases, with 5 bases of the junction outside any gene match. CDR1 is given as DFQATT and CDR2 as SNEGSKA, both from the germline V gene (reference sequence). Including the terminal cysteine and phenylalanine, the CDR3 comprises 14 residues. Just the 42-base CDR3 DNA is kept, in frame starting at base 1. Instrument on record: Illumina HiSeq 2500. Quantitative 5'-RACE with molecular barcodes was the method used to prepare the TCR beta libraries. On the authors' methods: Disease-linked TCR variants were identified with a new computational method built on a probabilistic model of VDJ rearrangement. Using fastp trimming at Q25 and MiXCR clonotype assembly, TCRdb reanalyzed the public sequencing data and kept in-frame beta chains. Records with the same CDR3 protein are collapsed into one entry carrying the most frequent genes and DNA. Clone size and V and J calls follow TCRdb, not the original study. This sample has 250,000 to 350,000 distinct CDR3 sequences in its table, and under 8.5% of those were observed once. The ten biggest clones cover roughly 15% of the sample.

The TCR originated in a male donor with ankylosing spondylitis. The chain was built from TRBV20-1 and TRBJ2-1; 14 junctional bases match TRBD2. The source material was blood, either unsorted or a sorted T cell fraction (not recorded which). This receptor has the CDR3 CSAKPGLAGVEQFF. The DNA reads TGCAGTGCTAAACCGGGACTAGCGGGAGTTGAGCAGTTCTTC.